This passage covers 5 T cell receptor beta chains from one sample sequenced in a study of OX40 agonist ivuxolimab in advanced cancers. Clones were sequenced by immunoSEQ multiplex PCR, and TCRdb holds only the in-frame ones, with some missing. Seen here are roughly 55,000 clones, approximately 80% observed once, and the top ten hold 3.5% to 5.5%. This specimen consisted of CD4+ or CD8+ T cells sorted from blood, obtained in a trial of the OX40 agonist ivuxolimab. These TCRs come from an adult with an advanced solid tumor such as melanoma, head and neck, liver or kidney cancer.

The chain uses TRBV9 and TRBJ2-1; either TRBD1 or TRBD2 may fit D (5 bases each). The V and J ends lost 2 bases and 4 bases respectively, with 13 bases between them. The CDR3 is made up of 15 amino acids. Per the germline V gene, CDR1 is SGDLS and CDR2 is YYNGEE. The CDR3 loop is CASSVGDLAYNEQFF. As DNA, the CDR3 is TGTGCCAGCAGCGTGGGGGACCTTGCGTACAATGAGCAGTTCTTC.

This rearrangement joins TRBV7-9 to TRBJ2-3, with TRBD2 matching 9 bases. J lost 4 bases, V lost 5 bases, and 7 bases had no gene match. Germline CDR1 SEHNR, CDR2 FQNEAQ (reference sequence). This CDR3 has 15 residues. For the CDR3, the DNA is TGTGCCAGCAGCGCCGCGGGGGGGCGGGCAGATACGCAGTATTTT. Translating gives CASSAAGGRADTQYF. The variable domain in full, with the rest retrieved from reference TRBV7-9 and TRBJ2-3, is DTGVSQNPRHKITKRGQNVTFRCDPISEHNRLYWYRQTLGQGPEFLTYFQNEAQLEKSRLLSDRFSAERPKGSFSTLEIQRTEQGDSAMYLCASSAAGGRADTQYFGPGTRLTVL.

This chain connects TRBV27 to TRBJ2-7; D remains unclear. Trimming took 5 bases from V and 0 from J, leaving 14 bases between them. There are 15 residues in the CDR3. The germline CDR1 and CDR2 sequences are MNHEY and SMNVEV (reference sequence). This chain's CDR3 is CASSRSIRISYEQYF. The CDR3, as DNA: TGTGCCAGCAGTCGGTCGATCAGAATCTCCTACGAGCAGTACTTC.

This chain uses TRBV20-1 with TRBJ1-2; unclear D gene. The V and J ends lost 1 base and 3 bases respectively, with 3 bases between them. The CDR3 totals 11 residues. Germline loops: CDR1 DFQATT, CDR2 SNEGSKA (reference sequence). The CDR3 sequence is CSARGDYGYTF. The CDR3 DNA reads TGCAGTGCTAGAGGGGACTATGGCTACACCTTC.

This sequence joins TRBV29-1 and TRBJ2-5, with 7 nucleotides matching TRBD1. Trimming removed 5 bases from V and 5 bases from J; junction bases left unmatched: 2. Germline V gives CDR1 SQVTM, CDR2 ANQGSEA. The CDR3 has 11 residues. Here the CDR3 reads CSVKGGETQYF. The CDR3, as DNA: TGCAGCGTTAAAGGGGGCGAGACCCAGTACTTC.